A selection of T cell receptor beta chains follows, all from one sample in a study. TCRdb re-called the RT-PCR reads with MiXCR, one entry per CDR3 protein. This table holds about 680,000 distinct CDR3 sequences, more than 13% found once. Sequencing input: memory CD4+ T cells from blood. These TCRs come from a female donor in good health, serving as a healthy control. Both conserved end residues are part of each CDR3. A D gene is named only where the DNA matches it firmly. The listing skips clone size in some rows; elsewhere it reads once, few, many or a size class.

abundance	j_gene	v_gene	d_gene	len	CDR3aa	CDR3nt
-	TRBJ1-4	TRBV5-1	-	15	CASSSSGYANEKLFF	TGCGCCAGCAGCTCCTCCGGGTATGCTAATGAAAAACTGTTTTTT
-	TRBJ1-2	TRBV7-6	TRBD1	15	CASSPIGQENYGYTF	TGTGCCAGCAGCCCTATCGGACAGGAGAACTATGGCTACACCTTC
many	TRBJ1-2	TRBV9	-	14	CASSLFRINYGYTF	TGTGCCAGCAGCCTCTTTCGAATTAACTATGGCTACACCTTC
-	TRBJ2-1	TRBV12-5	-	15	CASAVFGQPDNEQFF	TGTGCTAGTGCTGTCTTCGGACAGCCGGACAATGAGCAGTTCTTC
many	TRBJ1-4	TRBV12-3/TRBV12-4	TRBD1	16	CASSSGQGGTNEKLFF	TGTGCCAGCAGTTCCGGACAGGGAGGAACTAATGAAAAACTGTTTTTT
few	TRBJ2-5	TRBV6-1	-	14	CASIQVGERETQYF	TGTGCCAGCATTCAGGTTGGGGAACGGGAGACCCAGTACTTC
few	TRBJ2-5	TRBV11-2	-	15	CASSFNIAGQETQYF	TGTGCCAGCAGCTTTAATATAGCAGGACAAGAGACCCAGTACTTC
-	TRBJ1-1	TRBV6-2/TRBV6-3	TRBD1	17	CASSLMAGGTGNTEAFF	TGTGCCAGCAGCCTAATGGCAGGGGGCACAGGGAACACTGAAGCTTTCTTT
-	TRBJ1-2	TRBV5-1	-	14	CASSPQLGDYGYTF	TGCGCCAGCAGCCCCCAGTTGGGGGACTATGGCTACACCTTC
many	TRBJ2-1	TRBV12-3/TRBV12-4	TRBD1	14	CASSLGDRGDEQFF	TGTGCCAGCAGTTTGGGGGACAGGGGCGATGAGCAGTTCTTC
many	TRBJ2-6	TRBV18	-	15	CASSMDTSGANVLTF	TGTGCCAGCTCCATGGACACCTCTGGGGCCAACGTCCTGACTTTC
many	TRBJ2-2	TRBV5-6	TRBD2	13	CASSRGVTGELFF	TGTGCCAGCAGCCGGGGGGTCACCGGGGAGCTGTTTTTT
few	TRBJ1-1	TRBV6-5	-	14	CASSYRKGATEAFF	TGTGCCAGCAGTTACCGGAAGGGAGCGACTGAAGCTTTCTTT
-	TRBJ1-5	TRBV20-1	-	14	CSASMDRIHQPQHF	TGCAGTGCTAGCATGGACAGAATCCATCAGCCCCAGCATTTT
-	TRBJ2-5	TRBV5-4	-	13	CASSLETGETQYF	TGTGCCAGCAGCTTGGAGACGGGTGAGACCCAGTACTTC
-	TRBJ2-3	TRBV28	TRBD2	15	CASDTPRDYTDTQYF	TGTGCCAGCGATACCCCCCGGGACTACACAGATACGCAGTATTTT
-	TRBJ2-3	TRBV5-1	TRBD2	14	CASGSGSGPDTQYF	TGCGCCAGCGGGAGCGGGAGTGGTCCAGATACGCAGTATTTT